What follows are 18 T cell receptor beta chains derived from one specimen sequenced in a study of shared clonotypes between healthy human individuals. The protocol was immunoSEQ multiplex PCR, while the TCRdb copy is restricted to in-frame clones and leaves out a portion. Of millions of clones listed, about 95% are singletons. Naive CD8 cells were CD45RO-negative, positively selected for CCR7, excluding terminally differentiated effector memory CD45RA+ cells. Sequenced: naive CD8+ T cells sorted from blood. The receptors come from a man between 18 and 29 years old in good health.

This clone was counted only a few times. The chain carries TRBV29-1 and TRBJ2-7, with D hard to call. This CDR3 has 12 residues. CDR1 SQVTM and CDR2 ANQGSEA come from the germline V gene. Trimming removed 7 bases from V and 2 bases from J, with 12 bases in between. The CDR3 DNA is TGCAGCGCAGGTCACAGTACCTACGAGCAGTACTTC. Protein: CSAGHSTYEQYF.

V usage is TRBV18 and J usage is TRBJ2-5; TRBD1 matches at 7 bases. This CDR3 is 15 amino acids long. The germline V gene encodes CDR1 KGHSH and CDR2 LQKENI. The J segment lost 2 bases and the V segment lost 3 bases, leaving 6 bases of the junction unmatched. The CDR3 region is CASSPGTEIQETQYF. Written as DNA, the CDR3 is TGTGCCAGCTCACCCGGGACAGAAATACAAGAGACCCAGTACTTC.

This chain uses TRBV30 with TRBJ2-5; D call uncertain. Germline CDR1 reads GTSNPN; CDR2 reads SVGIG (reference sequence). The CDR3 is 12 amino acids. The ends were cut back, 3 bases at V and 0 bases at J, with 5 bases in the middle. The CDR3 region is CAWREYQETQYF. The CDR3 nucleotides read TGTGCCTGGAGGGAGTACCAAGAGACCCAGTACTTC.

The V gene is TRBV29-1, the J gene TRBJ2-1; the match to TRBD2 covers 10 bases. The CDR3 totals 14 residues. The trim removed 4 bases at V and 5 bases at J, leaving 5 bases unmatched. Per germline, CDR1 SQVTM and CDR2 ANQGSEA. Here the CDR3 DNA reads TGCAGCGTTGTGCGGACTAGCGGACACAATGAGCAGTTCTTC. As protein: CSVVRTSGHNEQFF.

This sequence joins TRBV7-2 and TRBJ2-5, with D possibly matching TRBD2 (6 bases). The length of the CDR3 is 14 residues. The germline V gene has CDR1 SGHTA and CDR2 FQGNSA. The V end was cut by 5 bases, the J end by 6 bases, with 16 bases between. In DNA form, the CDR3 reads TGTGCCAGCAGCCGTCGGGACTGGGGCCAGACCCAGTACTTC. It specifies CASSRRDWGQTQYF.

The chain carries TRBV27 and TRBJ2-5; tentatively, D is TRBD1 or TRBD2 (5 bases each). Looked up from germline, CDR1 is MNHEY and CDR2 is SMNVEV (reference sequence). This CDR3 region has 16 residues. Trimming removed 3 bases at V and 5 bases at J, with 19 bases between. CDR3 residues: CASSFSSGEWGETQYF. The DNA for the CDR3 is TGTGCCAGCAGTTTTAGTAGTGGGGAGTGGGGCGAGACCCAGTACTTC.

This chain's CDR3 is CASSQDHVSAGGNTIYF. Written as DNA, the CDR3 is TGCGCCAGCAGCCAAGATCACGTATCAGCAGGGGGAAACACCATATATTTT. V and J are TRBV4-3 and TRBJ1-3; D might be TRBD1 (5 bases). V lost 0 bases and J 4 bases, leaving 16 bases between the germline ends. The CDR3 spans 17 residues. Germline V gives CDR1 LGHNA, CDR2 YSLEER.

V gene TRBV6-1 combines with J gene TRBJ1-3, with a weak D call TRBD1 (6 bases). CDR3 length: 15 amino acids. From germline, CDR1 is MNHNS and CDR2 SASEGT. V was clipped by 9 bases and J by 4 bases, with 19 bases between them. CDR3 sequence (DNA): TGTGCCAGTACCTGGGGGGCAGGTTCAGGAAACACCATATATTTT. It is translated as CASTWGAGSGNTIYF.

This clone was recorded only once. Within the sample, other DNA sequences also encode this same CDR3. The V and J genes are TRBV11-2 and TRBJ2-3; no clear D gene. Trimming took off 0 bases at V and 0 bases at J, with 4 bases between the two ends. CDR1 and CDR2 (germline): SGHAT, FQNNGV. CDR3 size: 14 residues. DNA for the CDR3: TGTGCCAGCAGCTTAGATTTGAGCACAGATACGCAGTATTTT. Protein product: CASSLDLSTDTQYF.

The rearrangement links TRBV13 to TRBJ2-1, with 9 bases identical to TRBD2. The germline V gene has CDR1 PRHDT and CDR2 FYEKMQ (reference sequence). After removal of 4 bases from V and 3 bases from J, the junction contained 10 bases not matched to a gene. The CDR3 extends over 17 amino acids. CDR3 nucleotide sequence: TGTGCCAGCAGCTCCCCCGAGCGGGGGGTTGTCTACAATGAGCAGTTCTTC. It is translated as CASSSPERGVVYNEQFF. Full variable domain (missing parts from reference TRBV13 and TRBJ2-1): AAGVIQSPRHLIKEKRETATLKCYPIPRHDTVYWYQQGPGQDPQFLISFYEKMQSDKGSIPDRFSAQQFSDYHSELNMSSLELGDSALYFCASSSPERGVVYNEQFFGPGTRLTVL.

Note on this clone: This CDR3 is also generated by other DNA sequences in the sample. In DNA, the CDR3 is TGTGCCAGCAGCTTACGGGGCCCCTACGAGCAGTACTTC. As protein: CASSLRGPYEQYF. The chain is built from TRBV7-9 and TRBJ2-7; either TRBD1 or TRBD2 may supply D (5 bases each). The germline V gene has CDR1 SEHNR and CDR2 FQNEAQ (reference sequence). This CDR3 is built from 13 residues. Trimming removed 2 bases at V and 2 bases at J, with 7 bases between.

The chain links TRBV4-3 to TRBJ2-1; D unclear. CDR3 length equals 14 residues. The germline V gene has CDR1 LGHNA and CDR2 YSLEER. Between the trimmed V and J ends, which lost 4 bases and 6 bases, there was a span of 13 bases. The CDR3 region is CASSRQPAGNEQFF. DNA of the CDR3: TGCGCCAGCAGCCGGCAGCCTGCCGGCAATGAGCAGTTCTTC.

The chain joins TRBV5-4 to TRBJ2-7; D uncertain. The V end was cut by 4 bases, the J end by 1 base, with 9 bases between. Germline lookup yields CDR1 SGHNT and CDR2 YYREEE (reference sequence). The CDR3 covers 13 residues. CDR3 in DNA: TGTGCCAGCAGCGATTGGGGTTCCTACGAGCAGTACTTC. It translates to CASSDWGSYEQYF.

The J gene is TRBJ2-3, the V gene TRBV10-3, with TRBD2 identical over 7 bases. Germline CDR1 ENHRY, CDR2 SYGVKD. V was clipped by 2 bases and J by 3 bases; unmatched bases: 5. The CDR3 totals 15 residues. CDR3 sequence: CAISESGEGTDTQYF. CDR3 nucleotide sequence: TGTGCCATCAGTGAGAGCGGGGAGGGTACAGATACGCAGTATTTT.

The chain carries TRBV2 and TRBJ1-1, with no clear D. V was pared by 4 bases and J by 4 bases, with 10 bases between. Germline values: CDR1 SNHLY, CDR2 FYNNEI. This CDR3 has 13 amino acids. The CDR3 DNA reads as TGTGCCAGCAGTGGTGGCAGGAGCACTGAAGCTTTCTTT. Its protein is CASSGGRSTEAFF.

This sequence joins TRBV7-9 and TRBJ1-2; no clear D. V gave up 3 bases and J gave up 4 bases, with 12 bases separating them. From germline, CDR1 is SEHNR and CDR2 FQNEAQ (reference sequence). CDR3 length equals 14 residues. The CDR3 sequence is CASSFGGSVYGYTF. CDR3 nucleotide sequence: TGTGCCAGCAGCTTCGGAGGATCAGTCTATGGCTACACCTTC.

This rearrangement joins TRBV7-3 to TRBJ2-7; TRBD1 or TRBD2 may be the D gene (6 bases each). This CDR3 spans 15 amino acids. The germline V and J ends were trimmed by 2 bases and 2 bases, with 13 bases remaining between them. Germline V gene lookup returns CDR1 SGHTA and CDR2 FQGTGA. The CDR3 is CASSLEGGVAYEQYF. CDR3 coding DNA: TGTGCCAGCAGCTTAGAGGGGGGTGTTGCCTACGAGCAGTACTTC.

The J gene is TRBJ2-3, the V gene TRBV6-1, with TRBD2 identical over 10 bases. The germline gives CDR1 MNHNS, CDR2 SASEGT. The CDR3 runs to 17 residues. V shed 1 base, J shed 1 base, and the junction held 5 bases outside the gene matches. CDR3 region: CASSEDPLAGGTDTQYF. In DNA form, the CDR3 reads TGTGCCAGCAGTGAAGACCCCCTAGCGGGGGGCACAGATACGCAGTATTTT.